Below are 27 T cell receptor beta chains sequenced from a single sample in a study of T-cell reconstitution after alpha-beta-depleted transplantation in children. Using unique molecular identifiers, the investigators prepared the TCRbeta library. MiXCR, run by TCRdb on the PCR reads, gives a single entry per CDR3 protein. The repertoire includes around 340,000 distinct CDR3 sequences, roughly 13% of them detected once, and around 4.5% sits in the top ten. Sequenced here: PBMCs, sampled from the stem cell graft. The receptors were sampled from a human donor who donated a stem cell graft to a child with Fanconi anemia.

This clonotype came up a few times. The V gene is TRBV12-3 or TRBV12-4, the J gene TRBJ1-2; 7 bases agree with TRBD1. This CDR3 has 14 amino acids. J lost 4 bases, V lost 3 bases, and 5 bases had no gene match. The CDR3 DNA sequence: TGTGCCAGCAGTTTGGGGACAGACCTCTATGGCTACACCTTC. Its protein product is CASSLGTDLYGYTF.

This sequence joins TRBV7-2 and TRBJ2-1; TRBD1 is a possible D gene (6 bases). This CDR3 region has 15 residues. Germline lookup yields CDR1 SGHTA and CDR2 FQGNSA. The V end lost 4 bases, the J end lost 1 base, and 11 bases lay between the germline ends. CDR3 protein: CASSYAQGSYNEQFF. The CDR3, as DNA: TGTGCCAGCAGCTACGCACAGGGTTCCTACAATGAGCAGTTCTTC.

The chain uses TRBV18 and TRBJ1-4, with 8 bases fitting TRBD1. V trimming: 4 bases; J trimming: 6 bases; junction bases outside the gene matches: 4. CDR1 is KGHSH, CDR2 LQKENI, per germline. The length of the CDR3 is 14 residues. This CDR3 is CASSLDRADEKLFF. The CDR3 DNA sequence: TGTGCCAGCTCACTGGACAGGGCGGATGAAAAACTGTTTTTT.

In this sample, this clonotype turned up many times. The chain joins TRBV12-3 or TRBV12-4 to TRBJ1-2, with D uncertain. V was pared by 2 bases and J by 4 bases, with 8 bases between. The CDR3 spans 13 residues. In DNA form, the CDR3 reads TGTGCCAGCAGTTTAAATCTCGGCTATGGCTACACCTTC. Its protein product is CASSLNLGYGYTF.

This clonotype was counted ten times or more. The chain joins TRBV29-1 to TRBJ1-1; TRBD1 is a possible D gene (5 bases). The V end was cut by 6 bases, the J end by 1 base, with 9 bases between. Germline assignment: CDR1 SQVTM and CDR2 ANQGSEA. The CDR3 consists of 12 residues. The CDR3 protein is CSVGDPNTEAFF. CDR3 nucleotide sequence: TGCAGCGTAGGGGACCCGAACACTGAAGCTTTCTTT.

This clonotype has a handful of counts. The chain employs TRBV18 and TRBJ1-2; D ambiguous. CDR3 length: 15 amino acids. Trimming pared 3 bases from V and 3 bases from J, leaving 14 bases between. Germline values: CDR1 KGHSH, CDR2 LQKENI. The CDR3 reads CASSPPRGIYYGYTF. The CDR3 DNA reads as TGTGCCAGCTCACCCCCTAGAGGAATATACTATGGCTACACCTTC.

This clonotype occurred many times. The chain links TRBV5-1 to TRBJ2-3; no definite D call. Between the trimmed V and J ends, which lost 2 bases and 2 bases, there was a span of 12 bases. Germline V lookup: CDR1 SGHRS, CDR2 YFSETQ. The CDR3 has 15 amino acids. CDR3 loop: CASSLIRVNTDTQYF. The DNA of the CDR3 is TGCGCCAGCAGCTTAATACGGGTAAACACAGATACGCAGTATTTT.

The J gene is TRBJ2-3, the V gene TRBV10-3; D gene uncertain. Germline-derived CDR1 and CDR2 are ENHRY and SYGVKD. The V and J ends lost 3 bases and 2 bases respectively, with 3 bases between them. The CDR3 runs to 12 residues. CDR3 region: CAISDPTDTQYF. DNA for the CDR3: TGTGCCATCAGTGATCCCACAGATACGCAGTATTTT.

This clonotype was seen only once. The chain recombines TRBV5-1 with TRBJ2-1; TRBD2 aligns across 11 bases. The CDR3 consists of 18 residues. Looked up from germline, CDR1 is SGHRS and CDR2 is YFSETQ. The trim removed 0 bases at V and 5 bases at J, leaving 10 bases unmatched. Here the CDR3 reads CASSLASLLAGDNNEQFF. The CDR3 nucleotides read TGCGCCAGCAGCTTGGCCTCTCTACTAGCGGGGGATAACAATGAGCAGTTCTTC.

This clonotype was recorded many times. The chain is built from TRBV5-1 and TRBJ1-1; D perhaps matches TRBD1 (5 bases). This CDR3 comprises 13 residues. Looked up from germline, CDR1 is SGHRS and CDR2 is YFSETQ. Trimming pared 3 bases from V and 5 bases from J, leaving 11 bases between. CDR3 in amino acids: CASSSQGGTEAFF. CDR3 nucleotide sequence: TGCGCCAGCAGCTCCCAGGGAGGGACTGAAGCTTTCTTT. The complete variable domain, with remaining parts taken from reference TRBV5-1 and TRBJ1-1, reads KAGVTQTPRYLIKTRGQQVTLSCSPISGHRSVSWYQQTPGQGLQFLFEYFSETQRNKGNFPGRFSGRQFSNSRSEMNVSTLELGDSALYLCASSSQGGTEAFFGQGTRLTVV.

This chain connects TRBV11-2 to TRBJ1-1, with no clear D. V was shortened by 3 bases and J by 13 bases, with 12 bases between the two germline ends. This CDR3 has 11 residues. Germline CDR1 reads SGHAT; CDR2 reads FQNNGV. DNA of the CDR3: TGTGCCAGCAGCTTCGGTTTCGAGGTTTTCTTT. Encoded protein: CASSFGFEVFF.

This clonotype was counted many times. The DNA for the CDR3 is TGTGCCAGCAGCTCCTCCCGCGGGGGGGCCTACAATGAGCAGTTCTTC. Translating gives CASSSSRGGAYNEQFF. This rearrangement joins TRBV7-6 to TRBJ2-1, with 9 bases lining up with TRBD2. The CDR3 loop spans 16 amino acids. The V segment lost 4 bases and the J segment 2 bases; nucleotides outside the gene matches: 6. Germline assignment: CDR1 SGHVS and CDR2 FNYEAQ.

J is TRBJ1-2 and V is TRBV4-3, with D uncertain. V shed 0 bases and J shed 3 bases, with 11 bases lying between them. CDR1 is LGHNA, CDR2 YSLEER, per germline. The CDR3 length is 15 residues. CDR3 DNA: TGCGCCAGCAGCCAAGATGACCGCAGCTACTATGGCTACACCTTC. Translating gives CASSQDDRSYYGYTF.

This chain connects TRBV24-1 to TRBJ2-1; 8 bases agree with TRBD1. This CDR3 contains 17 residues. V was clipped by 3 bases and J by 10 bases; unmatched bases: 16. Germline CDR1 KGHDR, CDR2 SFDVKD. CDR3 sequence reads: CATSDPRDRSKGWEQFF. For the CDR3, the DNA is TGTGCCACCAGTGATCCCCGGGACAGGTCTAAAGGGTGGGAGCAGTTCTTC.

This clonotype was picked up a small number of times. The chain uses TRBV29-1 and TRBJ1-5; D ambiguous. Germline CDR1 is SQVTM and CDR2 is ANQGSEA. The CDR3 spans 13 residues. With 4 bases removed from V and 0 bases from J, the gap between germline ends came to 7 bases. This chain's CDR3 is CSVGQTSNQPQHF. The CDR3 DNA reads TGCAGCGTTGGGCAGACTAGCAATCAGCCCCAGCATTTT.

Ten or more counts support this clonotype. The rearrangement links TRBV4-3 to TRBJ2-1; 8 bases fit TRBD2. Trimming took 5 bases from V and 1 from J; bases not matched to a gene: 13. The CDR3 loop spans 18 amino acids. From germline, CDR1 is LGHNA and CDR2 YSLEER. CDR3 sequence reads: CASSFRDTREGSYNEQFF. CDR3 DNA sequence: TGCGCCAGCAGCTTTCGGGACACCCGGGAGGGTTCCTACAATGAGCAGTTCTTC.

Comment on this clonotype: Being one base from a much bigger clone, this may be a read error. V is TRBV6-2 or TRBV6-3 and J is TRBJ2-3; 11 nucleotides agree with TRBD2. The CDR3 loop spans 13 amino acids. Per the germline V gene, CDR1 is MNHEY and CDR2 is SVGEGT. CDR3 amino acids: CASRGLAVDTKYF. The CDR3 DNA sequence: TGTGCCAGCAGGGGACTAGCGGTAGATACGAAGTATTTT.

At least ten counts were recorded for this clonotype. The chain combines TRBV3-1 with TRBJ2-3; 10 bases agree with TRBD2. The trim removed 3 bases at V and 9 bases at J, leaving 6 bases unmatched. Germline V gene sequence: CDR1 LGHDT, CDR2 YNNKEL (reference sequence). The CDR3 runs 14 residues. CDR3 sequence (DNA): TGTGCCAGCAGCCAGAGCGGTAGCGGGAGGACGCAGTATTTT. Its protein product is CASSQSGSGRTQYF.

This clonotype was seen at least ten times. The chain carries TRBV5-1 and TRBJ2-2, with 10 positions matching TRBD2. Unmatched junction bases numbered 8, after V lost 3 bases and J lost 6 bases. There are 16 residues in the CDR3. The V gene's germline CDR1 is SGHRS and CDR2 YFSETQ. In DNA form, the CDR3 reads TGCGCCAGCAGCTATCTAGCGGGGGAACCTGCCGGGGAGCTGTTTTTT. Translated: CASSYLAGEPAGELFF.

The J gene is TRBJ2-3, the V gene TRBV27; weak D call: TRBD1 (6 bases). The V gene's germline CDR1 is MNHEY and CDR2 SMNVEV (reference sequence). CDR3 length equals 15 residues. Trimming cost V 4 bases and J 6 bases, with 17 bases left between them. For the CDR3, the DNA is TGTGCCAGCAGTTCCCCGACAGGAGCACGGGATACGCAGTATTTT. Its translation: CASSSPTGARDTQYF.

A few counts support this clonotype. The chain carries TRBV12-5 and TRBJ2-5; D is ambiguous. The CDR3 loop spans 13 amino acids. The V end was cut by 8 bases, the J end by 3 bases, with 13 bases between. Germline V gene sequence: CDR1 LGHNT, CDR2 FRNRAP. This CDR3 is CASSSGAKETQYF. CDR3 nucleotides: TGTGCTAGTTCGTCCGGAGCGAAAGAGACCCAGTACTTC.

This rearrangement joins TRBV7-9 to TRBJ1-6, with D perhaps TRBD1 (6 bases). Looked up from germline, CDR1 is SEHNR and CDR2 is FQNEAQ (reference sequence). V lost 5 bases and J lost 9, with 20 bases in between. The length of the CDR3 is 16 residues. The DNA of the CDR3 is TGTGCCAGCAGCGCAAAAACAGGGTTTGGGTTTTCACCCCTCCACTTT. Residues: CASSAKTGFGFSPLHF.

Remarks on this clonotype: Since the CDR3 does not end with the conserved phenylalanine or tryptophan, this likely comes from a read error. The chain uses TRBV3-1 and TRBJ1-3; D call uncertain. The germline gives CDR1 LGHDT, CDR2 YNNKEL (reference sequence). The ends were cut back, 2 bases at V and 2 bases at J, with 7 bases in the middle. The CDR3 runs 14 residues. CDR3 sequence: CASSQQPPGNTIYC. The CDR3 DNA follows: TGTGCCAGCAGCCAACAGCCCCCTGGAAACACCATATATTGT.

In its sample, this clonotype was seen many times. The DNA for the CDR3 is TGTGCCAGCAGCTTAGATGGAGGGAACAATGAGCAGTTCTTC. This encodes CASSLDGGNNEQFF. The chain employs TRBV11-2 and TRBJ2-1; D possibly corresponds to TRBD2 (6 bases). V shed 0 bases and J shed 5 bases, with 8 bases lying between them. This CDR3 contains 14 residues. The germline V gene encodes CDR1 SGHAT and CDR2 FQNNGV.

This clonotype was seen a handful of times. The genes are TRBV20-1 and TRBJ2-3; D may be TRBD2 (5 bases). The CDR3 is 16 residues long. V was pared by 5 bases and J by 5 bases, with 23 bases between. In germline, CDR1 is DFQATT, CDR2 SNEGSKA (reference sequence). The CDR3 here is CSAPDGRPGRGDTQYF. CDR3 nucleotide sequence: TGCAGTGCTCCAGACGGGCGTCCAGGACGGGGAGATACGCAGTATTTT.

This clonotype showed up many times. The V and J genes are TRBV12-3 or TRBV12-4 and TRBJ1-1; the match to TRBD1 covers 7 bases. The V gene end was trimmed by 3 bases and the J gene end by 2 bases; junction bases not matched to a gene: 3. This CDR3 spans 14 amino acids. CDR3 residues: CASSFTGVNTEAFF. The CDR3, as DNA: TGTGCCAGCAGTTTCACAGGGGTCAACACTGAAGCTTTCTTT.

Only a few counts were recorded for this clonotype. The genes are TRBV5-1 and TRBJ1-3; D is undetermined. Trimming stripped 4 bases from V and 0 bases from J, with 14 bases between. CDR3 length: 16 amino acids. The germline gives CDR1 SGHRS, CDR2 YFSETQ. In DNA form, the CDR3 reads TGCGCCAGCAGCCCACAAGACCCGAGCTCTGGAAACACCATATATTTT. Residues: CASSPQDPSSGNTIYF.